These 21 T cell receptor beta chains were all obtained from the same sample, sequenced in a study of blood T cell repertoires in COVID-19. Clones were sequenced by immunoSEQ multiplex PCR, and TCRdb holds only the in-frame ones, with some missing. The sample lists approximately 270,000 clones; about 87% were seen once. The source material was PBMCs or T cells enriched from blood (not recorded which). The receptor set was obtained from a woman aged 30 to 39 with acute COVID-19.

The rearrangement links TRBV12-3 or TRBV12-4 to TRBJ2-7, with TRBD1 as a possible D gene (6 bases). Trimming stripped 3 bases from V and 3 bases from J, with 9 bases between. The CDR3 runs 13 residues. CDR3 amino acids: CASSFDRNYEQYF. CDR3 nucleotide sequence: TGTGCCAGCAGTTTCGACAGGAACTACGAGCAGTACTTC.

In this sample, this clone turned up a few times. The chain's CDR3 is CASSSRTSGTQDNEQFF. CDR3 coding DNA: TGTGCCAGCAGCTCCCGGACTAGCGGGACGCAGGACAATGAGCAGTTCTTC. The chain employs TRBV7-6 and TRBJ2-1; 12 bases align to TRBD2. CDR1 SGHVS and CDR2 FNYEAQ come from the germline V gene. This CDR3 is 17 amino acids long. The V and J ends lost 4 bases and 5 bases, in that order; junction bases with no gene match: 9.

The rearrangement uses TRBV7-9 and TRBJ1-1, with TRBD1 as a possible D gene (5 bases). Trimming stripped 3 bases from V and 4 bases from J, with 12 bases between. Germline V CDR1 and CDR2: SEHNR, FQNEAQ (reference sequence). The CDR3 covers 14 residues. The CDR3 DNA follows: TGTGCCAGCAGCTTGGGGGGTCTAGGCACTGAAGCTTTCTTT. Encoded protein: CASSLGGLGTEAFF.

The V call is TRBV12-3 or TRBV12-4, the J call TRBJ2-5; D uncertain. The CDR3 runs 13 residues. V was shortened by 5 bases and J by 7 bases, with 14 bases between the two germline ends. The DNA of the CDR3 is TGTGCCAGCAGTCCCTACTACGACGGGACCCAGTACTTC. Encoded protein: CASSPYYDGTQYF.

The chain has TRBV14 and TRBJ2-2, with 13 bases fitting TRBD2. Germline V gene data show CDR1 as SGHDN and CDR2 as FVKESK. J gave up 9 bases and V 4 bases, and 8 bases lay outside the gene matches. The CDR3 is 16 residues long. The CDR3 bases are TGTGCCAGCAGCCGAGGACTAGCGGGAGCCTTCCGGGAGCTGTTTTTT. It translates to CASSRGLAGAFRELFF.

The rearrangement links TRBV3-1 (or the pseudogene TRBV3-2) to TRBJ1-2; 10 bases match TRBD1. The CDR3 has 18 residues. Germline trimming cut 1 base from V and 3 bases from J; bases unmatched to any gene: 11. Germline V gene data show CDR1 as LGHDT and CDR2 as YNNKEL (reference sequence). CDR3 in DNA: TGTGCCAGCAGCCAAGCCGGGACAGGGGCACTTTTGGACTATGGCTACACCTTC. Protein: CASSQAGTGALLDYGYTF.

This chain uses TRBV5-1 with TRBJ2-7; D is ambiguous. The germline V gene encodes CDR1 SGHRS and CDR2 YFSETQ. The CDR3 runs to 14 residues. V was pared by 3 bases and J by 0 bases, with 10 bases between. The CDR3 is CASSSNPSSYEQYF. CDR3 sequence (DNA): TGCGCCAGCAGCTCGAACCCGAGCTCCTACGAGCAGTACTTC.

The chain employs TRBV18 and TRBJ2-3; D not resolved. With 8 bases removed from V and 6 bases from J, the gap between germline ends came to 9 bases. Germline CDR1 KGHSH, CDR2 LQKENI. The CDR3 length is 11 residues. CDR3 bases: TGTGCCAGCACAATGCTTGATACGCAGTATTTT. It encodes CASTMLDTQYF.

The chain joins TRBV28 to TRBJ1-2, with a weak D call TRBD1 (6 bases). Germline V gives CDR1 MDHEN, CDR2 SYDVKM. CDR3 length: 16 residues. The V gene lost 5 bases and the J gene lost 4 bases, with 20 bases spanning the gap. CDR3 DNA: TGTGCCAGCAGTCCGGGACAATCCTTTTCTGGCTATGGCTACACCTTC. The encoded protein is CASSPGQSFSGYGYTF.

The chain employs TRBV28 and TRBJ2-1, with TRBD2 matching over 8 bases. CDR1 is MDHEN, CDR2 SYDVKM, per germline. Trimming removed 6 bases from V and 7 bases from J; junction bases left unmatched: 11. The CDR3 is 15 amino acids. This chain's CDR3 is CASRIDGRAENEQFF. CDR3 nucleotide sequence: TGTGCCAGCAGGATTGACGGGAGGGCCGAAAATGAGCAGTTCTTC.

This chain links TRBV7-9 with TRBJ2-1; 13 nucleotides match TRBD2. The V segment lost 4 bases and the J segment 9 bases; nucleotides outside the gene matches: 6. The CDR3 runs to 15 residues. Germline V lookup: CDR1 SEHNR, CDR2 FQNEAQ (reference sequence). The CDR3, as DNA: TGTGCCAGCAGCTACGGACTAGCGGGAGTCTTTGAGCAGTTCTTC. This codes for CASSYGLAGVFEQFF.

The rearrangement joins TRBV7-2 to TRBJ2-7; 8 nucleotides align to TRBD2. J lost 2 bases, V lost 5 bases, and 5 bases had no gene match. CDR1 is SGHTA, CDR2 FQGNSA, per germline. CDR3 size: 14 residues. The CDR3 loop is CASSPSGSTYEQYF. For the CDR3, the DNA is TGTGCCAGCAGCCCAAGCGGGAGTACCTACGAGCAGTACTTC. Together with reference TRBV7-2 and TRBJ2-7, the CDR3 gives the full variable domain: GAGVSQSPSNKVTEKGKDVELRCDPISGHTALYWYRQSLGQGLEFLIYFQGNSAPDKSGLPSDRFSAERTGGSVSTLTIQRTQQEDSAVYLCASSPSGSTYEQYFGPGTRLTVT.

CDR3: CASTTVGTGMNTEAFF. As DNA, the CDR3 is TGTGCCAGCACCACCGTCGGAACAGGGATGAACACTGAAGCTTTCTTT. The V gene is TRBV28, the J gene TRBJ1-1; a possible D gene is TRBD1 (6 bases). From germline, CDR1 is MDHEN and CDR2 SYDVKM. This CDR3 has 16 residues. V shed 7 bases and J shed 0 bases, with 18 bases lying between them.

V usage is TRBV30 and J usage is TRBJ2-1, with 10 bases lining up with TRBD2. The CDR3 has 17 amino acids. Germline V CDR1 and CDR2: GTSNPN, SVGIG (reference sequence). J was trimmed by 2 bases and V by 2 bases; bases with no gene match: 9. The CDR3 nucleotides are TGTGCCTGGAGTTCAAGCGGGAGGGCCGGAACCTACAATGAGCAGTTCTTC. Residues: CAWSSSGRAGTYNEQFF.

This chain links TRBV10-2 with TRBJ1-1; D possibly corresponds to TRBD1 (5 bases). This CDR3 comprises 13 residues. From germline, CDR1 is WSHSY and CDR2 SAAADI. V lost 2 bases to trimming and J lost 7 bases, with 11 bases between them. Here the CDR3 DNA reads TGCGCCAGCAGTGAGGAAAGGAGGGGTGAAGCTTTCTTT. Its protein is CASSEERRGEAFF.

CDR3 sequence: CASSLDRVVSGNTIYF. CDR3 nucleotides: TGTGCCAGCAGTTTAGACAGAGTAGTCTCTGGAAACACCATATATTTT. The V gene is TRBV28, the J gene TRBJ1-3; D might be TRBD1 (5 bases). V lost 2 bases to trimming and J lost 0 bases, with 11 bases between them. This CDR3 contains 16 residues. Germline V lookup: CDR1 MDHEN, CDR2 SYDVKM.

The chain links TRBV18 to TRBJ2-6; 7 nucleotides agree with TRBD1. V shed 1 base, J shed 3 bases, and the junction held 3 bases outside the gene matches. Germline V lookup: CDR1 KGHSH, CDR2 LQKENI. This CDR3 contains 16 residues. The CDR3 spells CASSPQGAYGANVLTF. As DNA, the CDR3 is TGTGCCAGCTCACCACAGGGGGCTTATGGGGCCAACGTCCTGACTTTC.

The J gene is TRBJ1-5, the V gene TRBV30, with 10 bases matching TRBD1. The V and J ends lost 3 bases and 3 bases, in that order; junction bases with no gene match: 14. Looked up from germline, CDR1 is GTSNPN and CDR2 is SVGIG (reference sequence). The CDR3 contains 18 residues. The CDR3 DNA is TGTGCCTGGAGCCCCTCCCGCCTGGGGACAGGGGCCAATCAGCCCCAGCATTTT. This translates into CAWSPSRLGTGANQPQHF.

The chain uses TRBV24-1 and TRBJ1-5; TRBD1 matches 7 bases. The CDR3 is made up of 14 amino acids. With V trimmed by 3 bases and J by 2 bases, 0 bases remained unmatched. From germline, CDR1 is KGHDR and CDR2 SFDVKD. In nucleotides, the CDR3 is TGTGCCACCAGTGATCAGGGGGGCAATCAGCCCCAGCATTTT. Protein sequence: CATSDQGGNQPQHF.

The chain couples TRBV12-3 or TRBV12-4 to TRBJ1-2; possible D gene TRBD1, 6 bases. Trimming stripped 6 bases from V and 6 bases from J, with 14 bases between. CDR3 size: 13 residues. The CDR3 bases are TGTGCCAGCAGCCCCGGGGGGGGCGATGGCTACACCTTC. Residues: CASSPGGGDGYTF.

The chain is built from TRBV10-3 and TRBJ2-6; D is unresolved. Trimming left V 0 bases short and J 1 base short, with 7 bases between. Looked up from germline, CDR1 is ENHRY and CDR2 is SYGVKD. The CDR3 sequence is 16 residues long. The CDR3 is CAISESIESGANVLTF. In DNA form, the CDR3 reads TGTGCCATCAGTGAGTCGATCGAGTCTGGGGCCAACGTCCTGACTTTC.